The TCR beta chain described here comes from a study of cytotoxic CD8 clonotypes in ibrutinib-treated CLL. Overall study: Response samples were taken after a median of about 11 months on treatment, range 6 to 36. Study-level results: Treatment left the uncommon public clonotypes either contracted or stable in frequency. Sampling times differed between sustained-remission and progressing patients.

V dropped 6 bases and J dropped 2; count of bases not matched to a gene: 3. CDR1 is MNHEY, CDR2 SMNVEV, per germline (reference sequence). The CDR3 runs to 14 residues. Deep sequencing aimed at 1 in 200,000 to 1 in 1 million T cells' resolution. Repertoires were generated with immunoSEQ multiplex PCR, while TCRdb's copy carries only in-frame clones and drops some. The sample has some 140,000 clones, over 60% seen once. Comments on this clone: Its antigen is unknown.

The source of this sequence is a human donor with chronic lymphocytic leukemia. Material: PBMCs, obtained after 12 months of ibrutinib treatment. The chain uses TRBV27 and TRBJ2-7; 11 bases line up with TRBD2. The CDR3 protein is CASRQTSGAYEQYF. CDR3 nucleotides: TGTGCCAGCAGACAGACTAGCGGGGCCTACGAGCAGTACTTC.